This TCR beta chain is from a study of blood T cell repertoires in COVID-19 (dated by TCRdb to 2020 to 2022). Concerning the study at large: The collaborator samples originated in the United States, Italy and Spain and spanned the acute and convalescent phases of COVID-19. The prospective study material was composed of cDNA or gDNA derived from T cells, B-cell-depleted T cells, or PBMCs. The dataset comprised deeply sampled blood TCRbeta repertoires from subjects exposed to, actively infected with, or recovered from COVID-19. The repertoires were released in a freely available public database meant as a resource for research on the immune response to SARS-CoV-2. Samples were obtained from the ongoing ImmuneRACE study (first 160 participants) and from approximately 1,200 subjects provided by 6 global collaborators. The sample metadata nearly always contained a de-identified subject ID, COVID-19 status, age in years and sex. Where available, HLA class I and class II types were taken from metadata supplied by the sample provider and were not determined by assay-based typing.

Here V drops 8 bases and J drops 8 bases, and the junction holds 11 bases not matched to any gene. From cysteine to phenylalanine, the CDR3 is 14 amino acids long. CDR3 DNA is the only sequence kept; it has 42 bases, read in frame from the first base. The germline V gene specifies SNHLY as CDR1 and FYNNEI as CDR2. TCRbeta CDR3 regions were amplified from genomic DNA using the immunoSEQ Assay, a bias-controlled multiplex PCR. As for the original processing: The number of nucleated cells in each sample was estimated by amplification of reference gene primers within the assay. To quantify the absolute abundance of each unique TCRbeta CDR3 rearrangement, sequence reads were collapsed and filtered. For each sample, productive Simpson clonality was calculated by taking the square root of Simpson's diversity index across productive rearrangements. TCRdb holds this immuneACCESS table with in-frame rearrangements only. Some clones are missing; in checked studies, unresolved V genes explain under half, and the rest has no known cause. The V and J calls and clone size were taken over from that table, and D and trimming were inferred from the DNA. The sample table records about 50,000 clones; about 82% of these occur just once. The leading ten clones occupy approximately 4.1% of the sample.

Whole blood was collected in K2EDTA tubes by collaborating institutions according to the institutions' own protocols. For TCRbeta analysis, collaborator samples were shipped as frozen whole blood, as isolated PBMCs, or as DNA extracted from either sample type. The full study reports these points: How much clinical and demographic metadata was included differed by source and by participant, and the metadata was provided uncurated.

Points on this clone: The antigen it recognizes is unknown. No base-level quality is on record; no much larger clone is a single base apart.

This receptor was taken from a man at least 80 years old with active COVID-19. The rearranged chain carries TRBV2 and TRBJ2-1; 8 central nucleotides agree with TRBD2. The specimen sequenced was peripheral blood. The bases are TGTGCCAGCCTCTCCCGGGGGGGCCGGGATGAGCAGTTCTTC. It translates as CASLSRGGRDEQFF. Here the CDR3 is joined to the reference TRBV2 and TRBJ2-1 genes, and the full variable domain is: EPEVTQTPSHQVTQMGQEVILRCVPISNHLYFYWYRQILGQKVEFLVSFYNNEISEKSEIFDDQFSVERPDGSNFTLKIRSTKLEDSAMYFCASLSRGGRDEQFFGPGTRLTVL.